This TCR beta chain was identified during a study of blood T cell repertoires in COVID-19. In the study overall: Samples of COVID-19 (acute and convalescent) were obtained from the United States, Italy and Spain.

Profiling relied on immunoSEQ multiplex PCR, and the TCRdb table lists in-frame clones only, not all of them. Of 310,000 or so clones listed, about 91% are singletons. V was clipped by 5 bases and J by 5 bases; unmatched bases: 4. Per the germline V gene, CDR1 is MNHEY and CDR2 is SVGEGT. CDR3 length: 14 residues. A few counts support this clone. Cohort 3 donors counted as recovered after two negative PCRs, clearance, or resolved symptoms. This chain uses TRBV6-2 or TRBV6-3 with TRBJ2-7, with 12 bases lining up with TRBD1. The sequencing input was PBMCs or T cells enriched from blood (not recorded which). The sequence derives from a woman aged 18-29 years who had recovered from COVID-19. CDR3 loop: CASSRGQGADEQYF. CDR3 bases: TGTGCCAGCAGTAGGGGACAGGGGGCTGACGAGCAGTACTTC.